Below, 16 T cell receptor beta chains from the same sample are listed, as sequenced in a study of T cells after yellow fever vaccination. TCRdb re-analysed the 5' RACE reads in MiXCR, keeping a single row per CDR3 protein. Among 500,000 to 650,000 distinct CDR3 sequences, roughly 13% were seen once, and the ten largest hold over 13%. The sequences come from PBMCs, collected on the day of the yellow fever booster vaccination. The receptors here all came from a man aged 30 to 39 who received the YFV17D yellow fever vaccine.

The CDR3 DNA sequence: TGTGCCAGCAGTTACCGCCGGGAGGGTTCAGATACGCAGTATTTT. As protein: CASSYRREGSDTQYF. This sequence joins TRBV6-2 or TRBV6-3 and TRBJ2-3, with 8 bases aligning to TRBD2. J gave up 4 bases and V 2 bases, and 5 bases lay outside the gene matches. The germline gives CDR1 MNHEY, CDR2 SVGEGT. The CDR3 length is 15 residues.

This clonotype was seen more than once but under ten times. The chain recombines TRBV5-4 with TRBJ2-2; 7 bases line up with TRBD1. The germline CDR1 and CDR2 sequences are SGHNT and YYREEE (reference sequence). The CDR3 has 14 amino acids. V gave up 4 bases and J gave up 5 bases; unmatched junction bases: 5. In DNA, the CDR3 is TGTGCCAGCAGCATACAGGGGCGGACCGGGGAGCTGTTTTTT. Translating gives CASSIQGRTGELFF.

The chain employs TRBV10-3 and TRBJ2-7; D might be TRBD2 (7 bases). V was cut by 4 bases and J by 3 bases, with 13 bases left in between. Germline CDR1 and CDR2: ENHRY and SYGVKD. The CDR3 extends over 14 amino acids. The CDR3 DNA follows: TGTGCCATCAGTGTAGGGGGGGCAGACTACGAGCAGTACTTC. Translated: CAISVGGADYEQYF.

This clonotype has ten or more counts. The chain is built from TRBV3-1 and TRBJ2-7; unclear D gene. Trimming took off 6 bases at V and 3 bases at J, with 12 bases between the two ends. Germline V CDR1 and CDR2: LGHDT, YNNKEL (reference sequence). The CDR3 loop spans 13 amino acids. CDR3 coding DNA: TGTGCCAGCAGTTCCGGACCGGACTACGAGCAGTACTTC. It is translated as CASSSGPDYEQYF.

This chain connects TRBV19 to TRBJ2-3, with D uncertain. The CDR3 runs to 14 residues. Germline V gene sequence: CDR1 LNHDA, CDR2 SQIVND (reference sequence). With 8 bases removed from V and 2 bases from J, the gap between germline ends came to 14 bases. CDR3 in DNA: TGTGCCAGTCAAGGTGATCACTCCACAGATACGCAGTATTTT. It translates to CASQGDHSTDTQYF.

The chain links TRBV4-3 to TRBJ2-1, with TRBD2 identical over 9 bases. This CDR3 has 16 residues. CDR1 is LGHNA, CDR2 YSLEER, per germline. Trimming removed 1 base from V and 4 bases from J; junction bases left unmatched: 5. This CDR3 reads CASSQGLAARYNEQFF. The DNA for the CDR3 is TGCGCCAGCAGCCAAGGACTAGCGGCAAGATACAATGAGCAGTTCTTC.

This clonotype was observed many times. The V call is TRBV3-1, the J call TRBJ2-1, with D unclear. Between the trimmed V and J ends, which lost 2 bases and 7 bases, there was a span of 6 bases. Germline V gives CDR1 LGHDT, CDR2 YNNKEL (reference sequence). This CDR3 comprises 12 residues. CDR3 nucleotides: TGTGCCAGCAGCCAATTAGGAAATGAGCAGTTCTTC. It yields the protein CASSQLGNEQFF.

V usage is TRBV28 and J usage is TRBJ2-2; D gene ambiguous. Trimming removed 6 bases from V and 10 bases from J, with 12 bases in between. Germline assignment: CDR1 MDHEN and CDR2 SYDVKM. This CDR3 contains 12 residues. CDR3 sequence: CASRTNALELFF. The CDR3 DNA reads TGTGCCAGCAGAACAAATGCCCTGGAGCTGTTTTTT.

This clonotype was observed a few times. The chain combines TRBV19 with TRBJ1-1, with 7 positions matching TRBD1. Germline CDR1 reads LNHDA; CDR2 reads SQIVND (reference sequence). The CDR3 contains 16 residues. J lost 10 bases, V lost 4 bases, and 18 bases had no gene match. CDR3 in DNA: TGTGCCAGTAGTAGCGACCAAACAGGGGTGGTGTCAGCAGCTTTCTTT. The encoded protein is CASSSDQTGVVSAAFF.

This clonotype was picked up many times. The chain links TRBV5-6 to TRBJ2-1; TRBD1 is a possible D gene (6 bases). Trimming pared 3 bases from V and 7 bases from J, leaving 11 bases between. Germline CDR1 SGHDT, CDR2 YYEEEE. The CDR3 runs to 13 residues. CDR3 sequence reads: CASSSDRGNEQFF. CDR3 DNA sequence: TGTGCCAGCAGCTCAGATAGGGGGAATGAGCAGTTCTTC. Together with reference TRBV5-6 and TRBJ2-1, the CDR3 gives the full variable domain: DAGVTQSPTHLIKTRGQQVTLRCSPKSGHDTVSWYQQALGQGPQFIFQYYEEEERQRGNFPDRFSGHQFPNYSSELNVNALLLGDSALYLCASSSDRGNEQFFGPGTRLTVL.

This clonotype is a singleton in its sample. The chain uses TRBV29-1 and TRBJ2-7; unclear D gene. Trimming removed 4 bases from V and 2 bases from J, with 12 bases in between. Germline CDR1 and CDR2: SQVTM and ANQGSEA. CDR3 size: 13 residues. CDR3 sequence: CSVAGSTTYEQYF. For the CDR3, the DNA is TGCAGCGTTGCTGGATCCACCACCTACGAGCAGTACTTC.

The J gene is TRBJ2-7, the V gene TRBV28, with 10 bases matching TRBD2. Trimming cost V 3 bases and J 4 bases; bases outside gene matches: 3. Germline CDR1 MDHEN, CDR2 SYDVKM. The CDR3 has 14 amino acids. Here the CDR3 DNA reads TGTGCCAGCAGTTTCCAACTAGCGGGGTACGAGCAGTACTTC. Translating it yields CASSFQLAGYEQYF. Full variable domain (remainder filled in from reference TRBV28 and TRBJ2-7): DVKVTQSSRYLVKRTGEKVFLECVQDMDHENMFWYRQDPGLGLRLIYFSYDVKMKEKGDIPEGYSVSREKKERFSLILESASTNQTSMYLCASSFQLAGYEQYFGPGTRLTVT.

This rearrangement joins TRBV5-1 to TRBJ2-7; 10 nucleotides align to TRBD2. Trimming at V came to 0 bases and at J to 9 bases, leaving 9 bases not matched to a gene. The CDR3 is made up of 15 amino acids. Germline V gene lookup returns CDR1 SGHRS and CDR2 YFSETQ. Written as DNA, the CDR3 is TGCGCCAGCAGCTTGGCCGCACCTAGCGGGAGTGGGCAGTACTTC. This gives the protein CASSLAAPSGSGQYF.

The V and J genes are TRBV24-1 and TRBJ2-3, with 7 bases identical to TRBD2. V was pared by 2 bases and J by 0 bases, with 4 bases of the junction left unmatched. Germline CDR1 reads KGHDR; CDR2 reads SFDVKD. The CDR3 contains 16 residues. The CDR3 DNA follows: TGTGCCACCAGTGATTCTACTAGCGAAAGCACAGATACGCAGTATTTT. It yields the protein CATSDSTSESTDTQYF.

This clonotype came up many times. V usage is TRBV11-2 and J usage is TRBJ2-3; D remains unclear. The CDR3 consists of 13 residues. The germline CDR1 and CDR2 sequences are SGHAT and FQNNGV. Trimming removed 5 bases from V and 6 bases from J, with 12 bases in between. This CDR3 reads CASSPIRADTQYF. The DNA for the CDR3 is TGTGCCAGCAGCCCAATCCGAGCGGATACGCAGTATTTT.

This clonotype occurred a few times. V usage is TRBV28 and J usage is TRBJ2-1, with TRBD2 matching 7 bases. Germline V gene lookup returns CDR1 MDHEN and CDR2 SYDVKM. With 3 bases clipped from V and 5 bases from J, the junction kept 7 bases outside the gene matches. The CDR3 is 15 amino acids. The CDR3, as DNA: TGTGCCAGCAGTTTTGGGAGGGCCTCGAACAATGAGCAGTTCTTC. Its translation is CASSFGRASNNEQFF.